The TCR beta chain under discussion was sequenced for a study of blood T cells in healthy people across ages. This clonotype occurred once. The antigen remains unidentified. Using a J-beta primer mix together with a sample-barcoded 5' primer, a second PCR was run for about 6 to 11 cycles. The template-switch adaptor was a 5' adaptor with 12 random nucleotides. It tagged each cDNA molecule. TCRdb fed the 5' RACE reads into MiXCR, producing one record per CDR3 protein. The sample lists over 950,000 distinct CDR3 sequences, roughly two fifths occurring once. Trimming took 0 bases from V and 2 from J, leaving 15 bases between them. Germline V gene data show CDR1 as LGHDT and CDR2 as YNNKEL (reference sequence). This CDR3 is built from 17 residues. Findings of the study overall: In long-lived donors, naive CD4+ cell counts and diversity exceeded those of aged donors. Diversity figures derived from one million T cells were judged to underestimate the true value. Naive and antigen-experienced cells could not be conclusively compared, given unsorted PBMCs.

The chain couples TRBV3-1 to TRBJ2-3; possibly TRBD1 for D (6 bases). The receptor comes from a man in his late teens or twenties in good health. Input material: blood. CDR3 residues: CASSQDGLTGLTDTQYF. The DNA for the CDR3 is TGTGCCAGCAGCCAAGACGGTTTGACAGGCCTCACAGATACGCAGTATTTT.